Sequencing of this TCR beta chain was carried out in a study of CD8+ T cells in alopecia areata (dated by TCRdb to the late 2010s). In the study overall: Treated patients were enrolled in an open-label pilot trial of oral tofacitinib at 5 to 10 mg twice daily for moderate-to-severe alopecia areata. Patients stayed on tofacitinib for 6 to 18 months and then had 6 months of follow-up off drug so that delayed response and recurrence could be assessed. Disease severity in treated patients was measured with the SALT score, which quantifies the percentage of affected scalp surface area. In both human patients and the C3H/HeJ mouse model, the study applied high-throughput TCRbeta sequencing to look at T cell clonal expansion in alopecia areata. Scalp tissue and sorted CD4+ and CD8+ peripheral blood T cells from patchy and totalis/universalis alopecia areata patients and from healthy controls were covered by human TCRbeta sequencing. Patients on tofacitinib were biopsied at baseline and after 4 and 24 weeks of treatment, and several of the patients also had a later scalp biopsy. Scalp clonality was compared across normal scalp (n=4), patchy alopecia areata scalp (n=8), and alopecia totalis/universalis scalp (n=8). RNA came from the PAXgene miRNA kit for fixed scalp, the miRNeasy kit for PBMCs, and the RNeasy kit for mouse skin. immunoSEQ multiplex PCR using 35 Vbeta forward primers and 13 Jbeta reverse primers was used to amplify TCRbeta CDR3 regions.

Per the publication, the time point label means: around 4 weeks on oral tofacitinib. The meaning of the sample's treatment or condition label: oral pan-JAK inhibitor, 5-10 mg twice daily. Lesional scalp punch biopsies and peripheral blood were obtained from alopecia areata patients. PBMCs were separated by density centrifugation and stained for CD3, CD4 and CD8, after which CD4+ and CD8+ T cells were sorted on a FACSAria. Paper-wide results and their limitations: Compared with normal scalp, lesional scalp, particularly in alopecia totalis/universalis, had higher clonality and more expanded CD8+ clones, which suggests antigenic drive. Compared with mice, TCR sequences shared between patients were less clear, possibly partly because of HLA diversity across the patient population. With tofacitinib, both scalp clonality and the number of expanded CD8+ clones among the top 100 scalp clones went down significantly. Many expanded lesional clones persisted in scalp and blood during tofacitinib treatment, which may partly explain relapse after stopping treatment. Unlike mouse skin, which is dominated by gammadelta T cells, normal human skin has resident alphabeta T cells that are also sequenced, and this complicates analysis of the scalp TCR repertoire. Because the treated cohort was small and included a single nonresponder, larger studies are needed to assess links between baseline CD8+ expansion and response.

To prepare the library, the immunoSEQ multiplex PCR assay was applied. To provide template for TCR sequencing, every sample had RNA extracted and reverse transcribed into cDNA. First-strand cDNA was synthesized using SuperScript III with a 2:1 mix of oligo-dT and random hexamers. Amplification bias was assessed with a synthetic immune receptor repertoire, and residual bias was removed computationally. The authors' analysis ran thus. Raw reads were preprocessed to remove errors, and CDR3 was defined according to IMGT conventions as the region from the conserved cysteine to phenylalanine. To get clonality, Shannon entropy was normalized by log2 of the number of productive unique TCRs and the result was subtracted from 1. Whether each scalp clone was CD4 or CD8 was inferred by checking scalp TCRbeta sequences against the CD4 and CD8 repertoires from sorted blood. TCRdb holds this immuneACCESS table with in-frame rearrangements only. Some clones are missing; in checked studies, unresolved V genes explain under half, and the rest has no known cause. Clonal size and the V and J genes are those of that table, whereas D and trimming came from the DNA. The sample has 100,000 to 150,000 clones on record, 61% of them singletons. Of the sample, around 5.7% is held by the ten largest clones.

Via the germline V gene, CDR1 is LGHNA and CDR2 YSLEER. The CDR3 numbers 14 residues from cysteine through phenylalanine. The read is trimmed to its CDR3 DNA, 42 bases read in frame from base 1. The V and J ends are trimmed by 0 bases and 4 bases, leaving 7 bases between them. A remark on this clone: Its antigen target is currently unknown. Within one base of it there is no much larger clone, and no base qualities were kept. Other DNA sequences within the sample encode an identical CDR3.

The rearranged chain carries TRBV4-3 and TRBJ2-1; there is no confident call for the D gene. The sequencing used CD4+ T cells sorted from blood, collected at week 4, from a patient treated with tofacitinib. The sequence was obtained from a human donor with alopecia areata. Here the CDR3 is given as CASSQDRAYNEQFF. At the DNA level, the sequence is TGCGCCAGCAGCCAAGATCGGGCGTACAATGAGCAGTTCTTC.